Listed below are T cell receptor beta chains from one sample, sequenced in a study of blood T cell repertoires in COVID-19. The data were produced by immunoSEQ multiplex PCR, yet TCRdb's version contains in-frame clones alone and is incomplete. The table has 120,000 to 150,000 clones, roughly nine tenths seen once. Sequencing was carried out using peripheral blood. These receptors were obtained from a human donor in a cohort sampled during active COVID-19. CDR3s include the opening cysteine and the closing phenylalanine or tryptophan. D genes are given only for firm matches. Not every row has a clone size; where given, it reads once, few, many or a size class.

CDR3 protein | CDR3 DNA | clone size | J gene | D gene | V gene
CSVEGGQTLYGYTF | TGCAGCGTTGAAGGAGGACAGACACTATATGGCTACACCTTC | - | TRBJ1-2 | - | TRBV29-1
CASSTGTSVGEQFF | TGTGCCAGCTCAACTGGGACTAGCGTGGGGGAGCAGTTCTTC | - | TRBJ2-1 | TRBD2 | TRBV18
CASSEVGQQNTEAFF | TGTGCCAGCAGTGAAGTGGGGCAGCAAAACACTGAAGCTTTCTTT | - | TRBJ1-1 | - | TRBV2
CASSRISGGAINEQFF | TGTGCCAGCAGCAGAATAAGCGGGGGGGCCATCAATGAGCAGTTCTTC | - | TRBJ2-1 | TRBD2 | TRBV11-2
CASSIVLGGLAYNEQFF | TGTGCCAGTAGTATAGTCCTAGGGGGACTAGCGTACAATGAGCAGTTCTTC | - | TRBJ2-1 | TRBD2 | TRBV19
CASSQDPRVGEAFF | TGTGCCAGCAGCCAAGATCCCAGGGTTGGTGAAGCTTTCTTT | - | TRBJ1-1 | - | TRBV4-2
CASSGTGTNTGELFF | TGTGCCAGCAGTGGGACAGGGACCAACACCGGGGAGCTGTTTTTT | once | TRBJ2-2 | TRBD1 | TRBV2
CASSIGGPYNEQFF | TGTGCCAGTAGTATAGGCGGGCCCTACAATGAGCAGTTCTTC | - | TRBJ2-1 | - | TRBV19
CSVEEGRGNEQFF | TGCAGCGTTGAAGAGGGCAGGGGGAATGAGCAGTTCTTC | - | TRBJ2-1 | TRBD1 | TRBV29-1
CASSLRGTPGDTQYF | TGTGCCAGCAGCTTGCGGGGGACCCCCGGGGATACGCAGTATTTT | - | TRBJ2-3 | - | TRBV5-4
CASSRDRFYEQYF | TGCGCCAGCAGCCGGGACAGATTCTACGAGCAGTACTTC | - | TRBJ2-7 | TRBD1 | TRBV4-3
CASSLEGGATEAFF | TGTGCCAGCAGCTTAGAGGGTGGGGCCACTGAAGCTTTCTTT | - | TRBJ1-1 | - | TRBV11-2
CASSYRGANTEAFF | TGTGCCAGCAGCTACAGGGGGGCTAACACTGAAGCTTTCTTT | - | TRBJ1-1 | TRBD1 | TRBV5-4
CASSLNKNIQYF | TGTGCCAGCAGCCTAAACAAAAACATTCAGTACTTC | - | TRBJ2-4 | - | TRBV5-6
CASSYFPEATGELFF | TGTGCCAGCAGTTACTTCCCGGAGGCCACCGGGGAGCTGTTTTTT | - | TRBJ2-2 | - | TRBV6-5
CSGYRGETQYF | TGCAGCGGTTACAGGGGAGAGACCCAGTACTTC | once | TRBJ2-5 | TRBD1 | TRBV29-1
CASSEARTGGGEKLFF | TGTGCCAGCAGTGAAGCGAGGACAGGGGGGGGTGAAAAACTGTTTTTT | once | TRBJ1-4 | TRBD1 | TRBV6-1
CASSLVGAGALAYEQYF | TGTGCCAGCAGCTTAGTTGGTGCGGGAGCCCTGGCTTACGAGCAGTACTTC | - | TRBJ2-7 | TRBD2 | TRBV7-9
CASSFDRNTGELFF | TGTGCCAGCAGCTTCGACAGGAACACCGGGGAGCTGTTTTTT | - | TRBJ2-2 | - | TRBV11-2
CASSAAGQVADTQYF | TGTGCCAGCAGCGCCGCGGGACAGGTAGCAGATACGCAGTATTTT | - | TRBJ2-3 | TRBD1 | TRBV9
CASSRTGAEKLFF | TGTGCCAGCAGTAGGACAGGGGCCGAAAAACTGTTTTTT | - | TRBJ1-4 | TRBD1 | TRBV2
CASSVQVHEQYF | TGTGCCAGCAGTGTGCAGGTCCACGAGCAGTACTTC | - | TRBJ2-7 | - | TRBV25-1
CASSQVGGGTEAFF | TGTGCCAGCAGCCAAGTTGGGGGAGGCACTGAAGCTTTCTTT | - | TRBJ1-1 | - | TRBV3-1/TRBV3-2
CASSLDRGYEQYF | TGTGCCAGCAGCTTGGACAGGGGATACGAGCAGTACTTC | - | TRBJ2-7 | TRBD1 | TRBV5-6
CASSLSAGTGENGYTF | TGTGCCAGCAGTTTATCAGCCGGGACAGGGGAGAATGGCTACACCTTC | - | TRBJ1-2 | TRBD1 | TRBV27
CASREDPLWDTEAFF | TGTGCCAGCAGGGAGGACCCCCTTTGGGACACTGAAGCTTTCTTT | - | TRBJ1-1 | - | TRBV6-6